The 12 T cell receptor beta chains reported below all come from one sample, sequenced in a study of vaccination and CD4 T cells after COVID-19. Indicated treatment: approximately nine-day PBMC culture with coronavirus spike peptide pools or control peptides (ViraFEST assay). Antigens of these TCRs are unknown. Cultured CD4+ T cell DNA underwent sequencing with the Oncomine TCR Beta short-read assay. TCRdb called the PCR reads again in MiXCR, with one record for every CDR3 protein. The sample shows 14,000 or so distinct CDR3 sequences, around 55% of them seen only once. Material for sequencing was CD4+ T cells from blood, cultured in vitro. These receptors all stem from a human donor who had recovered from COVID-19.

The chain employs TRBV5-6 and TRBJ1-2; 7 positions match TRBD1. The CDR3 is made up of 14 amino acids. V lost 5 bases and J lost 4; bases outside the gene matches: 8. Germline CDR1 reads SGHDT; CDR2 reads YYEEEE. The CDR3 spells CASRRRDSFYGYTF. As DNA, the CDR3 is TGTGCCAGCAGAAGGCGGGACAGCTTCTATGGCTACACCTTC.

V is TRBV20-1 and J is TRBJ1-3; D is undetermined. Germline CDR1 reads DFQATT; CDR2 reads SNEGSKA (reference sequence). Trimming pared 0 bases from V and 0 bases from J, leaving 6 bases between. This CDR3 is built from 14 residues. Here the CDR3 reads CSARDHSSGNTIYF. The CDR3 DNA follows: TGCAGTGCTAGAGATCACAGCTCTGGAAACACCATATATTTT.

The chain has TRBV20-1 and TRBJ2-5, with a weak D call TRBD2 (6 bases). The CDR3 is 12 residues long. The V gene lost 3 bases and the J gene lost 2 bases, with 7 bases spanning the gap. Germline lookup yields CDR1 DFQATT and CDR2 SNEGSKA (reference sequence). The CDR3 loop is CSARGLQETQYF. As DNA, the CDR3 is TGCAGTGCTAGGGGACTTCAAGAGACCCAGTACTTC.

This clonotype was recorded a few times. The CDR3 nucleotides are TGTGCCACCAGCAGAGATATGGTGGGCCAGCCCCAGCATTTT. It yields the protein CATSRDMVGQPQHF. The V and J genes are TRBV15 and TRBJ1-5; the D is unclear. The CDR3 extends over 14 amino acids. V dropped 0 bases and J dropped 7 bases, with 10 bases sitting between them. In germline, CDR1 is LNHNV, CDR2 YYDKDF (reference sequence).

The rearrangement links TRBV19 to TRBJ2-5; 10 bases fit TRBD2. V shed 4 bases and J 3 bases; nucleotides not matched to a gene: 2. Germline values: CDR1 LNHDA, CDR2 SQIVND (reference sequence). CDR3 length: 14 residues. The CDR3 here is CASSSTSGEETQYF. The CDR3 DNA follows: TGTGCCAGTAGTAGTACTAGCGGGGAAGAGACCCAGTACTTC.

The rearrangement links TRBV20-1 to TRBJ2-1, with 10 bases identical to TRBD2. V lost 3 bases to trimming and J lost 8 bases; unmatched junction nucleotides: 7. CDR1 is DFQATT and CDR2 is SNEGSKA in the germline V gene (reference sequence). This CDR3 region has 14 residues. The chain's CDR3 is CSASKAGGSDEQFF. Written as DNA, the CDR3 is TGCAGTGCTAGTAAAGCGGGAGGGTCGGATGAGCAGTTCTTC.

The chain couples TRBV5-8 to TRBJ2-7; 10 positions agree with TRBD1. J lost 5 bases, V lost 4 bases, and 3 bases had no gene match. Germline CDR1 and CDR2: SGHTS and YDEGEE. The CDR3 runs to 13 residues. CDR3 sequence: CASSTDRGHEQYF. The CDR3 DNA reads as TGTGCCAGCAGCACCGACAGGGGGCACGAGCAGTACTTC.

The J gene is TRBJ2-7, the V gene TRBV2, with 7 nucleotides matching TRBD1. V shed 5 bases and J 5 bases; nucleotides not matched to a gene: 9. Germline values: CDR1 SNHLY, CDR2 FYNNEI. This CDR3 spans 14 amino acids. The CDR3 DNA sequence: TGTGCCAGCAGTAGACAGGGCGTATATGACGAGCAGTACTTC. Its translation is CASSRQGVYDEQYF.

The chain employs TRBV5-1 and TRBJ2-7, with 10 bases that match TRBD1. CDR3 size: 14 residues. Germline V CDR1 and CDR2: SGHRS, YFSETQ. V shed 4 bases, J shed 4 bases, and the junction held 5 bases outside the gene matches. The DNA of the CDR3 is TGCGCCAGCAGCCTCCGGGACAGGGGTTACGAGCAGTACTTC. This codes for CASSLRDRGYEQYF. The full variable domain, in which reference TRBV5-1 and TRBJ2-7 provide the parts outside the CDR3, is KAGVTQTPRYLIKTRGQQVTLSCSPISGHRSVSWYQQTPGQGLQFLFEYFSETQRNKGNFPGRFSGRQFSNSRSEMNVSTLELGDSALYLCASSLRDRGYEQYFGPGTRLTVT.

This clonotype has just one count. The V call is TRBV20-1, the J call TRBJ1-4; D remains ambiguous. Per germline, CDR1 DFQATT and CDR2 SNEGSKA (reference sequence). V was trimmed by 3 bases and J by 3 bases, leaving 8 bases between them. There are 13 residues in the CDR3. The CDR3 region is CSASKGPNEKLFF. The CDR3 DNA follows: TGCAGTGCTAGTAAGGGCCCTAATGAAAAACTGTTTTTT.

The genes are TRBV6-1 and TRBJ2-5; 8 positions agree with TRBD1. V dropped 4 bases and J dropped 1; count of bases not matched to a gene: 2. The germline V gene encodes CDR1 MNHNS and CDR2 SASEGT. CDR3 length: 14 amino acids. CDR3 amino acids: CASSAGQVQETQYF. Written as DNA, the CDR3 is TGTGCCAGCAGTGCGGGACAGGTCCAAGAGACCCAGTACTTC.

This clonotype was counted a few times. This chain uses TRBV20-1 with TRBJ2-7; D uncertain. The germline CDR1 and CDR2 sequences are DFQATT and SNEGSKA (reference sequence). V lost 3 bases, J lost 2 bases, and 11 bases lay in between. The CDR3 extends over 13 amino acids. The CDR3 bases are TGCAGTGCTAGCCCCTGGGAAGCCTACGAGCAGTACTTC. As protein: CSASPWEAYEQYF.